The 25 T cell receptor beta chains in this list originate from one sample, sequenced in a study of T cell repertoires in cytomegalovirus infection. Each CDR3 protein gets one entry after TCRdb re-called the reads with MiXCR. Of about 450,000 distinct CDR3 sequences listed, around 32% were seen once; the top ten hold roughly 13%. Material: PBMCs. These receptors were collected from a human donor in good health (CMV status not recorded). Some clones in this sample may be carry-over from other donors' samples.

With respect to this clonotype: No conserved phenylalanine or tryptophan is present at the end of the CDR3, so a read error is the likely explanation. The chain links TRBV6-6 to TRBJ1-6, with 10 bases matching TRBD1. V lost 5 bases to trimming and J lost 3 bases; unmatched junction nucleotides: 13. CDR3 length: 19 residues. CDR1 and CDR2 from the germline V gene are MNHNY and SVGAGI (reference sequence). The chain's CDR3 is CASSPPPDRGPDYNSPLHC. DNA of the CDR3: TGTGCCAGCAGTCCCCCCCCAGACAGGGGGCCCGACTATAATTCACCCCTCCACTGT.

With respect to this clonotype: A read error may produce the germline difference seen at one junction end. The chain combines TRBV6-2 or TRBV6-3 with TRBJ1-6; D is unresolved. The CDR3 length is 14 residues. Germline V gene lookup returns CDR1 MNHEY and CDR2 SVGEGT. This chain's CDR3 is CASSEVSTSSSLHF. The CDR3 DNA reads TGTGCCAGCAGCGAGGTTTCGACAAGTTCATCCCTCCACTTT.

This clonotype was picked up a small number of times. The rearrangement joins TRBV7-3 to TRBJ2-1; TRBD1 agrees at 8 bases. The CDR3 loop spans 16 amino acids. The V segment lost 5 bases and the J segment 0 bases; nucleotides outside the gene matches: 6. Germline CDR1 and CDR2: SGHTA and FQGTGA. CDR3 protein: CASSLFQGASYNEQFF. DNA for the CDR3: TGTGCCAGCAGCCTATTCCAGGGGGCCTCCTACAATGAGCAGTTCTTC.

The DNA for the CDR3 is TGTGCCAGCAGTGACCCGGGACAGGGAGGGAACACCATATATTTT. Translated: CASSDPGQGGNTIYF. The gene calls are TRBV6-8 and TRBJ1-3; TRBD1 aligns across 9 bases. Unmatched junction bases numbered 9, after V lost 5 bases and J lost 7 bases. Germline V CDR1 and CDR2: MNHGY, SAAAGT. The CDR3 runs to 15 residues.

V gene TRBV6-6 combines with J gene TRBJ2-2, with TRBD1 matching 7 bases. This CDR3 spans 16 amino acids. The V segment lost 2 bases and the J segment 5 bases; nucleotides outside the gene matches: 8. Germline values: CDR1 MNHNY, CDR2 SVGAGI (reference sequence). This CDR3 is CASSYTKTQGTGELFF. Written as DNA, the CDR3 is TGTGCCAGCAGTTACACCAAAACACAGGGGACCGGGGAGCTGTTTTTT.

Comment on this clonotype: A junction boundary mismatches the germline segment, possibly from a read error. The gene calls are TRBV6-2 or TRBV6-3 and TRBJ2-5; 10 bases fit TRBD2. There are 12 residues in the CDR3. Germline CDR1 reads MNHEY; CDR2 reads SVGEGT. The CDR3 DNA reads TGTGCCAGCAGTTACTCGACTAGCGGGCCAGACTTC. Protein: CASSYSTSGPDF.

This chain connects TRBV3-1 to TRBJ1-2; D ambiguous. In germline, CDR1 is LGHDT, CDR2 YNNKEL (reference sequence). Trimming left V 1 base short and J 8 bases short, with 11 bases between. The CDR3 length is 13 residues. CDR3 nucleotide sequence: TGTGCCAGCAGCCAAGGGTGGGAAGGCGGCTACACCTTC. As protein: CASSQGWEGGYTF.

This clonotype showed up just a few times. This chain connects TRBV12-3 or TRBV12-4 to TRBJ2-6; the match to TRBD1 covers 9 bases. The CDR3 is 17 residues long. Losses at the gene ends were 5 bases for V and 2 bases for J; bases not matched to a gene: 7. The CDR3 nucleotides read TGTGCCAGCAGTCCCGGGACAGGGCTTCCTGGGGCCAACGTCCTGACTTTC. It encodes CASSPGTGLPGANVLTF.

The V call is TRBV30, the J call TRBJ1-2; 7 positions agree with TRBD1. V lost 1 base, J lost 5 bases, and 13 bases stayed unmatched. Per the germline V gene, CDR1 is GTSNPN and CDR2 is SVGIG (reference sequence). The CDR3 runs to 16 residues. The CDR3 region has the DNA TGTGCCTGGAGTGCGACAGGGCCCAGGACGTTTTATGGCTACACCTTC. This codes for CAWSATGPRTFYGYTF.

The J gene is TRBJ2-2, the V gene TRBV6-2 or TRBV6-3; D is unresolved. This CDR3 has 15 amino acids. V was pared by 7 bases and J by 5 bases, with 17 bases between. Per the germline V gene, CDR1 is MNHEY and CDR2 is SVGEGT. The CDR3 loop is CASTPRAKGTGELFF. The CDR3 DNA reads as TGTGCCAGCACTCCCCGGGCCAAGGGTACCGGGGAGCTGTTTTTT.

The chain employs TRBV6-2 or TRBV6-3 and TRBJ1-2; possible D gene TRBD1, 5 bases. The V gene lost 2 bases and the J gene lost 6 bases, with 16 bases spanning the gap. The CDR3 length is 15 residues. The germline V gene has CDR1 MNHEY and CDR2 SVGEGT. The CDR3 DNA reads as TGTGCCAGCAGTTACGAGTACTCAGGGACCCATGGCTACACCTTC. This translates into CASSYEYSGTHGYTF.

This clonotype was seen ten or more times. The genes are TRBV12-3 or TRBV12-4 and TRBJ1-4, with D possibly being TRBD1 (6 bases). Trimming removed 5 bases at V and 0 bases at J, with 19 bases between. The CDR3 sequence is 18 residues long. Here the CDR3 DNA reads TGTGCCAGCAGTCCGGGGACACCCGCTACTGCAACTAATGAAAAACTGTTTTTT. Protein product: CASSPGTPATATNEKLFF.

In this sample, this clonotype turned up a few times. The chain couples TRBV20-1 to TRBJ1-5, with D hard to call. V lost 0 bases, J lost 0 bases, and 12 bases lay in between. Germline loops: CDR1 DFQATT, CDR2 SNEGSKA (reference sequence). CDR3 size: 16 residues. The CDR3 region has the DNA TGCAGTGCTAGAGATCAGCACACATATAGCAATCAGCCCCAGCATTTT. Translated: CSARDQHTYSNQPQHF.

On this clonotype: The junction departs from the called germline gene at one end, perhaps through a read error. This chain joins TRBV5-4 and TRBJ2-3; 10 bases map to TRBD2. Germline lookup yields CDR1 SGHNT and CDR2 YYREEE (reference sequence). There are 14 residues in the CDR3. The CDR3 coding sequence is TGTGCCAGCAGCTCGGGACTAGCGTTGGATACGAAGTATTTT. It codes for CASSSGLALDTKYF.

This clonotype was counted only a few times. The CDR3 region is CASSRTSKVGTEAFF. The CDR3 DNA follows: TGTGCCAGCAGTCGGACATCTAAGGTCGGCACTGAAGCTTTCTTT. The rearrangement joins TRBV2 to TRBJ1-1; possible D gene TRBD1, 5 bases. In germline, CDR1 is SNHLY, CDR2 FYNNEI. V lost 5 bases, J lost 4 bases, and 17 bases lay in between. This CDR3 is 15 amino acids long.

This chain uses TRBV7-2 with TRBJ2-4; D gene ambiguous. The CDR3 extends over 14 amino acids. Germline V gene lookup returns CDR1 SGHTA and CDR2 FQGNSA. V was cut by 5 bases and J by 8 bases, with 16 bases left in between. The CDR3 sequence: CASSPPSTRDIQYF. CDR3 sequence (DNA): TGTGCCAGCAGCCCGCCTTCTACCAGAGACATTCAGTACTTC.

This clonotype was found many times. V is TRBV7-2 and J is TRBJ2-5, with D perhaps TRBD2 (6 bases). Between the trimmed V and J ends, which lost 5 bases and 1 base, there was a span of 20 bases. Germline assignment: CDR1 SGHTA and CDR2 FQGNSA. The CDR3 consists of 17 residues. Here the CDR3 DNA reads TGTGCCAGCAGCACTGACATGGAGGGTCCCCCCCAAGAGACCCAGTACTTC. This gives the protein CASSTDMEGPPQETQYF.

This clonotype was seen a handful of times. The V gene is TRBV3-1, the J gene TRBJ2-3; D ambiguous. The CDR3 has 14 residues. Looked up from germline, CDR1 is LGHDT and CDR2 is YNNKEL (reference sequence). V dropped 4 bases and J dropped 6 bases, with 14 bases sitting between them. CDR3 nucleotides: TGTGCCAGCAGCCCGCGGACCCGACCGGATACGCAGTATTTT. It is translated as CASSPRTRPDTQYF.

The chain employs TRBV6-1 and TRBJ2-3, with TRBD2 matching over 8 bases. The CDR3 spans 15 residues. V shed 6 bases, J shed 2 bases, and the junction held 7 bases outside the gene matches. Germline assignment: CDR1 MNHNS and CDR2 SASEGT. CDR3 sequence reads: CASSLSGVITDTQYF. The CDR3 DNA is TGTGCCAGCAGCCTTAGCGGGGTGATCACAGATACGCAGTATTTT.

This chain uses TRBV5-5 with TRBJ1-2; 9 nucleotides align to TRBD1. Looked up from germline, CDR1 is SGHKS and CDR2 is YYEKEE (reference sequence). Trimming cost V 4 bases and J 6 bases; bases outside gene matches: 7. This CDR3 has 14 amino acids. The CDR3 region has the DNA TGTGCCAGCAGCCGCGCCACAGGGGGCCATGGCTACACCTTC. Translated, it gives CASSRATGGHGYTF. The full variable domain, with the rest looked up from reference TRBV5-5 and TRBJ1-2, is DAGVTQSPTHLIKTRGQQVTLRCSPISGHKSVSWYQQVLGQGPQFIFQYYEKEERGRGNFPDRFSARQFPNYSSELNVNALLLGDSALYLCASSRATGGHGYTFGSGTRLTVV.

This clonotype showed up many times. V and J are TRBV6-1 and TRBJ2-7; D unresolved. The CDR3 has 15 amino acids. V lost 5 bases and J lost 3, with 17 bases in between. Germline V gene data show CDR1 as MNHNS and CDR2 as SASEGT. CDR3 protein: CASSTTNVGSYEQYF. CDR3 coding DNA: TGTGCCAGCAGTACTACAAATGTGGGAAGCTACGAGCAGTACTTC.

The chain employs TRBV28 and TRBJ1-1, with TRBD1 as a possible D gene (5 bases). Germline assignment: CDR1 MDHEN and CDR2 SYDVKM. This CDR3 contains 15 residues. V lost 6 bases, J lost 0 bases, and 14 bases lay in between. CDR3 DNA: TGTGCCAGCAGCTCCCCCGGGACTATGAACACTGAAGCTTTCTTT. Amino acids: CASSSPGTMNTEAFF.

Remarks on this clonotype: A much larger clone lies a single base off, so this may be a read error. The chain has TRBV7-8 and TRBJ2-7, with D possibly being TRBD2 (5 bases). CDR3 size: 17 residues. Trimming took off 5 bases at V and 4 bases at J, with 24 bases between the two ends. Germline V gives CDR1 SGHVS, CDR2 FQNEAQ. CDR3 bases: TGTGCCAGCAGCAAAACCACCCGGAGAAGCGGAGCGTACGAGCAGTACTTC. Encoded protein: CASSKTTRRSGAYEQYF.

Concerning this clonotype: A much more abundant neighbour one base away suggests this may be a read error. V usage is TRBV7-2 and J usage is TRBJ2-7; TRBD1 might be the D (5 bases). CDR1 and CDR2 (germline): SGHTA, FQGNSA. The CDR3 is 15 residues long. The CDR3 DNA is TGTGCCAGCAGCCTCCCATGGACACCCTCCTACGCGCAGTACTTC. Amino acids: CASSLPWTPSYAQYF.

The chain is built from TRBV25-1 and TRBJ2-1; D is perhaps TRBD1 (6 bases). Germline CDR1 is MGHDK and CDR2 is SYGVNS. This CDR3 has 12 residues. V shed 2 bases and J shed 10 bases, with 9 bases lying between them. This chain's CDR3 is CASSEPTGEQFF. The CDR3 bases are TGTGCCAGCAGTGAACCGACAGGAGAGCAGTTCTTC. Based on the CDR3 plus reference TRBV25-1 and TRBJ2-1, the full variable domain is EADIYQTPRYLVIGTGKKITLECSQTMGHDKMYWYQQDPGMELHLIHYSYGVNSTEKGDLSSESTVSRIRTEHFPLTLESARPSHTSQYLCASSEPTGEQFFGPGTRLTVL.